This T cell receptor beta chain was identified during a study of blood T cell repertoires in COVID-19. Study-wide context: Material from acute and convalescent COVID-19 was sourced from the United States, Italy and Spain.

Trimming took 4 bases from V and 2 from J; bases not matched to a gene: 9. This CDR3 is built from 15 residues. The germline V gene encodes CDR1 SQVTM and CDR2 ANQGSEA. Original data processing: Amplified reference gene primers provided the basis for estimating nucleated cell counts. Profiling relied on immunoSEQ multiplex PCR, and the TCRdb table lists in-frame clones only, not all of them. That table is the source of V, J and clone size, and D and trimming were worked out from the DNA. The sample carries about 97,000 clones, roughly 86% recorded once. J is TRBJ2-7 and V is TRBV29-1; 9 bases agree with TRBD1. Sequencing was done on a sample of peripheral blood. The TCR was taken from a human donor in a cohort sampled during active COVID-19. The CDR3 region is CSVGIVGQGPYEQYF. The CDR3 nucleotides are TGCAGCGTTGGAATCGTGGGACAGGGCCCCTACGAGCAGTACTTC.